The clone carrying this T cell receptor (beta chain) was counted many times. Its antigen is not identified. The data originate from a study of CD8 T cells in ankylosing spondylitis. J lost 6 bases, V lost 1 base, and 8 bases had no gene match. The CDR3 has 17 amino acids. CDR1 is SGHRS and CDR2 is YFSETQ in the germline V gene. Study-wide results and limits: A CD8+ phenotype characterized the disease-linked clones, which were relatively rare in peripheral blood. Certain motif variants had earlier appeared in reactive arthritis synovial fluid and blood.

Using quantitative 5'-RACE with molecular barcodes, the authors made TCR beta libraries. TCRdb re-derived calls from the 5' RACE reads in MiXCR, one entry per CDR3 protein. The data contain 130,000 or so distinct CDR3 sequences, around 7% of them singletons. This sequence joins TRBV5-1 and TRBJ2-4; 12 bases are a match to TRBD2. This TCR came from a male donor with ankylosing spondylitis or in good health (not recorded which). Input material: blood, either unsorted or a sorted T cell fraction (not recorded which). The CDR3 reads CASSLFTSGRYGNIQYF. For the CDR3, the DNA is TGCGCCAGCAGCTTGTTCACTAGCGGGAGGTACGGAAACATTCAGTACTTC.